One sample yielded the 30 T cell receptor beta chains listed below, sequenced in a study of blood T cell repertoires in COVID-19. Sequencing used immunoSEQ multiplex PCR; TCRdb keeps in-frame clones, though not all of them. The sample has approximately 210,000 clones; 88% are singletons. The sequencing input was peripheral blood. The receptors come from a man between 18 and 35 years old with active or convalescent COVID-19.

The rearrangement links TRBV7-9 to TRBJ2-3; 14 nucleotides match TRBD2. This CDR3 spans 17 amino acids. Unmatched junction bases numbered 5, after V lost 4 bases and J lost 2 bases. Germline V gene data show CDR1 as SEHNR and CDR2 as FQNEAQ (reference sequence). CDR3 sequence reads: CASSSGLAGVPTDTQYF. CDR3 DNA: TGTGCCAGCAGCTCGGGACTAGCGGGAGTCCCCACAGATACGCAGTATTTT.

The CDR3 DNA reads TGTGCCAGCAGTTCAGGAGGCCAAGAGACCCAGTACTTC. The encoded protein is CASSSGGQETQYF. V usage is TRBV11-3 and J usage is TRBJ2-5; possibly TRBD2 for D (5 bases). V was clipped by 6 bases and J by 1 base, with 9 bases between them. Per germline, CDR1 SGHNT and CDR2 YENEEA. The CDR3 totals 13 residues.

This chain uses TRBV28 with TRBJ1-2; no clear D. This CDR3 has 14 amino acids. The ends were cut back, 2 bases at V and 4 bases at J, with 11 bases in the middle. Germline V gene data show CDR1 as MDHEN and CDR2 as SYDVKM. Here the CDR3 reads CASSLTPRGYGYTF. DNA of the CDR3: TGTGCCAGCAGTTTAACACCTCGGGGCTATGGCTACACCTTC.

The chain joins TRBV5-5 to TRBJ1-1; 9 bases are shared with TRBD1. Germline V gives CDR1 SGHKS, CDR2 YYEKEE (reference sequence). The CDR3 extends over 16 amino acids. The V segment lost 4 bases and the J segment 0 bases; nucleotides outside the gene matches: 7. The CDR3 DNA sequence: TGTGCCAGCAGCCCGAGAGGGACAGGGATGAACACTGAAGCTTTCTTT. It specifies CASSPRGTGMNTEAFF. Full variable domain (rest looked up from reference TRBV5-5 and TRBJ1-1): DAGVTQSPTHLIKTRGQQVTLRCSPISGHKSVSWYQQVLGQGPQFIFQYYEKEERGRGNFPDRFSARQFPNYSSELNVNALLLGDSALYLCASSPRGTGMNTEAFFGQGTRLTVV.

The chain carries TRBV4-3 and TRBJ1-2; weak D call: TRBD1 (6 bases). The CDR3 extends over 15 amino acids. Germline V gene sequence: CDR1 LGHNA, CDR2 YSLEER. Trimming cost V 0 bases and J 7 bases, with 15 bases left between them. As DNA, the CDR3 is TGCGCCAGCAGCCAAGATCGAGGGGGGGTGGGTGGCTACACCTTC. This translates into CASSQDRGGVGGYTF.

The chain employs TRBV10-1 and TRBJ2-5; TRBD1 agrees at 9 bases. After removal of 6 bases from V and 9 bases from J, the junction contained 14 bases not matched to a gene. The CDR3 contains 15 residues. The germline CDR1 and CDR2 sequences are WNHNN and SYGVQD (reference sequence). The CDR3 spells CASSNGTGRYTAQYF. Written as DNA, the CDR3 is TGCGCCAGCAGCAACGGGACAGGGCGGTATACGGCCCAGTACTTC.

This clone was seen only a few times. The chain has TRBV2 and TRBJ2-2; 14 bases are a match to TRBD2. Germline trimming cut 9 bases from V and 6 bases from J; bases unmatched to any gene: 3. Germline V gene lookup returns CDR1 SNHLY and CDR2 FYNNEI. The CDR3 has 14 amino acids. CDR3 residues: CARGTSGSSGELFF. The DNA for the CDR3 is TGTGCCAGAGGGACTAGCGGGAGTTCCGGGGAGCTGTTTTTT.

This rearrangement joins TRBV9 to TRBJ1-2; 7 positions match TRBD1. This CDR3 spans 15 amino acids. V trimming: 3 bases; J trimming: 4 bases; junction bases outside the gene matches: 9. The germline V gene encodes CDR1 SGDLS and CDR2 YYNGEE. CDR3 coding DNA: TGTGCCAGCAGCGCCCCATCAGGGGGATCCTATGGCTACACCTTC. Translation: CASSAPSGGSYGYTF.

This clone was recorded only once. The chain recombines TRBV10-3 with TRBJ1-2, with D perhaps matching TRBD1 (6 bases). CDR1 is ENHRY and CDR2 is SYGVKD in the germline V gene. The CDR3 sequence is 15 residues long. Trimming pared 6 bases from V and 0 bases from J, leaving 14 bases between. This CDR3 reads CAIRRDTTSNYGYTF. DNA of the CDR3: TGTGCCATCAGAAGGGACACGACCTCTAACTATGGCTACACCTTC.

This chain connects TRBV11-1 to TRBJ2-1; D may be TRBD2 (7 bases). The CDR3 contains 16 residues. V was shortened by 0 bases and J by 8 bases, with 17 bases between the two germline ends. Per the germline V gene, CDR1 is SGHAT and CDR2 is FQDESV (reference sequence). The CDR3 reads CASSLASSGGMDEQFF. The CDR3 coding sequence is TGTGCCAGCAGCTTAGCGTCGTCGGGGGGCATGGATGAGCAGTTCTTC.

V is TRBV6-2 or TRBV6-3 and J is TRBJ1-6, with D possibly being TRBD1 (6 bases). V lost 6 bases and J 7 bases, leaving 16 bases between the germline ends. The germline V gene encodes CDR1 MNHEY and CDR2 SVGEGT. The CDR3 totals 15 residues. This CDR3 reads CASRPMGAWNSPLHF. CDR3 DNA sequence: TGTGCCAGCAGACCTATGGGGGCATGGAATTCACCCCTCCACTTT.

The chain has TRBV28 and TRBJ1-5; possible D gene TRBD1, 6 bases. The CDR3 sequence is 15 residues long. Trimming removed 1 base from V and 0 bases from J, with 7 bases in between. Germline V gene data show CDR1 as MDHEN and CDR2 as SYDVKM. CDR3 coding DNA: TGTGCCAGCAGTTTATCAGGGGTTAGCAATCAGCCCCAGCATTTT. Its translation is CASSLSGVSNQPQHF.

The chain uses TRBV5-5 and TRBJ1-5; 12 bases align to TRBD1. V gave up 3 bases and J gave up 11 bases; unmatched junction bases: 15. This CDR3 comprises 17 residues. The germline gives CDR1 SGHKS, CDR2 YYEKEE (reference sequence). In nucleotides, the CDR3 is TGTGCCAGCAGCTGGGGCCGTGGGACAGGGGGCACAGGGACCCAGCATTTT. Protein: CASSWGRGTGGTGTQHF.

As concerns this clone: Different DNA sequences within this sample yield the same CDR3. The chain is built from TRBV6-1 and TRBJ2-7; 9 nucleotides agree with TRBD1. The CDR3 has 14 residues. Germline trimming cut 3 bases from V and 2 bases from J; bases unmatched to any gene: 2. Germline V gives CDR1 MNHNS, CDR2 SASEGT. CDR3 residues: CASSEGTGPYEQYF. DNA for the CDR3: TGTGCCAGCAGTGAGGGGACAGGGCCCTACGAGCAGTACTTC.

V gene TRBV9 combines with J gene TRBJ2-5; no definite D call. The V end lost 1 base, the J end lost 2 bases, and 6 bases lay between the germline ends. Germline CDR1 reads SGDLS; CDR2 reads YYNGEE. The CDR3 has 13 amino acids. The CDR3 nucleotides are TGTGCCAGCAGCGTAAACCTACAAGAGACCCAGTACTTC. This codes for CASSVNLQETQYF.

V usage is TRBV7-2 and J usage is TRBJ1-2, with D maybe TRBD1 (5 bases). Looked up from germline, CDR1 is SGHTA and CDR2 is FQGNSA. CDR3 size: 15 residues. Trimming removed 2 bases at V and 4 bases at J, with 14 bases between. The chain's CDR3 is CASSLPLGGGYGYTF. The DNA of the CDR3 is TGTGCCAGCAGCTTACCGCTGGGGGGAGGCTATGGCTACACCTTC. The whole variable domain, remainder taken from reference TRBV7-2 and TRBJ1-2, is GAGVSQSPSNKVTEKGKDVELRCDPISGHTALYWYRQSLGQGLEFLIYFQGNSAPDKSGLPSDRFSAERTGGSVSTLTIQRTQQEDSAVYLCASSLPLGGGYGYTFGSGTRLTVV.

V and J are TRBV19 and TRBJ2-7, with 10 bases aligning to TRBD2. Germline CDR1 is LNHDA and CDR2 is SQIVND (reference sequence). Trimming took 6 bases from V and 1 from J; bases not matched to a gene: 9. The CDR3 has 16 amino acids. The CDR3 reads CASRTNSGRPSYEQYF. The DNA of the CDR3 is TGTGCCAGTAGAACCAATAGCGGGAGGCCTTCCTACGAGCAGTACTTC.

The chain combines TRBV28 with TRBJ1-1; 8 bases match TRBD1. Germline loops: CDR1 MDHEN, CDR2 SYDVKM. CDR3 length: 14 amino acids. V dropped 3 bases and J dropped 5; count of bases not matched to a gene: 5. The CDR3 bases are TGTGCCAGCAGTTTTCAGGGGGCAGGGACTGAAGCTTTCTTT. It codes for CASSFQGAGTEAFF.

The rearrangement joins TRBV5-6 to TRBJ1-1; D call uncertain. CDR1 and CDR2 (germline): SGHDT, YYEEEE. This CDR3 contains 15 residues. With 4 bases removed from V and 2 bases from J, the gap between germline ends came to 15 bases. DNA of the CDR3: TGTGCCAGCAGCCTAACCCCCCCGGTAAACACTGAAGCTTTCTTT. This codes for CASSLTPPVNTEAFF.

The CDR3 loop is CASSSLGGSTDTQYF. For the CDR3, the DNA is TGTGCCAGCAGCTCCCTAGGGGGTTCTACAGATACGCAGTATTTT. The chain uses TRBV7-3 and TRBJ2-3, with D possibly TRBD1 on 6 matching bases. In germline, CDR1 is SGHTA, CDR2 FQGTGA. This CDR3 region has 15 residues. Trimming pared 4 bases from V and 3 bases from J, leaving 14 bases between.

This clone was seen just once. Other DNA sequences within the sample encode an identical CDR3. The CDR3 bases are TGTGCCAGCAGCTTAGGGTCAGTCTCTGGAAACACCATATATTTT. Its translation: CASSLGSVSGNTIYF. J is TRBJ1-3 and V is TRBV11-2; D unresolved. Germline V gene data show CDR1 as SGHAT and CDR2 as FQNNGV. The CDR3 extends over 15 amino acids. The ends were cut back, 1 base at V and 0 bases at J, with 7 bases in the middle.

This chain joins TRBV4-1 and TRBJ2-3, with D maybe TRBD2 (6 bases). CDR1 is MGHRA and CDR2 is YSYEKL in the germline V gene. The CDR3 has 16 amino acids. V lost 3 bases and J 4 bases, leaving 17 bases between the germline ends. The CDR3 here is CASSQMGGDFSDTQYF. In nucleotides, the CDR3 is TGCGCCAGCAGCCAGATGGGGGGAGACTTCTCAGATACGCAGTATTTT.

The chain has TRBV10-3 and TRBJ1-4; 7 nucleotides line up with TRBD1. The CDR3 loop spans 14 amino acids. Trimming removed 5 bases from V and 6 bases from J; junction bases left unmatched: 6. Germline-derived CDR1 and CDR2 are ENHRY and SYGVKD. The CDR3 protein is CAISNRGLDEKLFF. In nucleotides, the CDR3 is TGTGCCATCAGTAACAGGGGATTGGATGAAAAACTGTTTTTT.

J is TRBJ2-3 and V is TRBV6-5, with TRBD1 identical over 8 bases. The germline gives CDR1 MNHEY, CDR2 SVGAGI. The CDR3 is made up of 16 amino acids. The trim removed 4 bases at V and 0 bases at J, leaving 6 bases unmatched. The CDR3 DNA is TGTGCCAGCAGTTCACTCGGACAGGGTAGCACAGATACGCAGTATTTT. Residues: CASSSLGQGSTDTQYF.

This clone was seen a single time. The V and J genes are TRBV18 and TRBJ1-1; D gene uncertain. V dropped 3 bases and J dropped 1 base, with 12 bases sitting between them. The CDR3 runs to 15 residues. Germline V CDR1 and CDR2: KGHSH, LQKENI. The DNA for the CDR3 is TGTGCCAGCTCACCCCGGGTGGAACAGAACACTGAAGCTTTCTTT. Its protein is CASSPRVEQNTEAFF.

This clone was observed many times. This rearrangement joins TRBV2 to TRBJ1-5, with D tentatively TRBD1 (5 bases). From germline, CDR1 is SNHLY and CDR2 FYNNEI. Trimming shortened V by 3 bases and J by 9 bases, and 15 bases separated the two germline ends. The CDR3 is 14 residues long. For the CDR3, the DNA is TGTGCCAGCAGTGAGGCTAGGGGCGGGGGGCCCCAGCATTTT. Protein sequence: CASSEARGGGPQHF.

The chain has TRBV3-1 (or the pseudogene TRBV3-2) and TRBJ2-1; D gene unclear. The CDR3 runs to 12 residues. Per the germline V gene, CDR1 is LGHDT and CDR2 is YNNKEL (reference sequence). Between the trimmed V and J ends, which lost 4 bases and 3 bases, there was a span of 4 bases. CDR3 coding DNA: TGTGCCAGCAGCCGTAGCTACAATGAGCAGTTCTTC. It specifies CASSRSYNEQFF.

The CDR3 DNA reads as TGTGCCAGCAGCAACGGAGGTGATTTCACCGGGGAGCTGTTTTTT. Its translation is CASSNGGDFTGELFF. The V call is TRBV21-1, the J call TRBJ2-2; the table's TRBD2 call for D was not verified on the DNA. TRBV21-1 is described as a pseudogene. The CDR3 runs 15 residues.

This rearrangement joins TRBV19 to TRBJ2-7; 8 bases map to TRBD2. CDR1 is LNHDA, CDR2 SQIVND, per germline (reference sequence). CDR3 length: 14 amino acids. J was trimmed by 3 bases and V by 1 base; bases with no gene match: 2. The CDR3 reads CASSIGGTSYEQYF. The CDR3 DNA sequence: TGTGCCAGTAGTATAGGCGGGACTAGCTACGAGCAGTACTTC.

J is TRBJ1-1 and V is TRBV27; D not certain. This CDR3 has 15 amino acids. Germline lookup yields CDR1 MNHEY and CDR2 SMNVEV (reference sequence). Between the trimmed V and J ends, which lost 3 bases and 0 bases, there was a span of 11 bases. CDR3 sequence reads: CASSFSFRMNTEAFF. The CDR3 DNA reads TGTGCCAGCAGTTTCTCTTTCCGTATGAACACTGAAGCTTTCTTT.